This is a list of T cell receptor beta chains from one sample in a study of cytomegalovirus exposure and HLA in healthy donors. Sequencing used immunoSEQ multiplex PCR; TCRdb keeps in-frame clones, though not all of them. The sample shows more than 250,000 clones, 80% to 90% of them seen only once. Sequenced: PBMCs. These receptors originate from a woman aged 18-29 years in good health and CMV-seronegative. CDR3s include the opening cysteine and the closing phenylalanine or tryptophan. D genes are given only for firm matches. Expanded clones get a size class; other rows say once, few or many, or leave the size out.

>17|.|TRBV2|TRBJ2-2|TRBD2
TGTGCCAGCAGTGAAAGTCTAGCGGGGGGACCGGGCGGGGAGCTGTTTTTT
CASSESLAGGPGGELFF
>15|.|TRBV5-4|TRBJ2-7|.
TGTGCCAGCAGCCCAATGAATCAGGGCCCCTACGAGCAGTACTTC
CASSPMNQGPYEQYF
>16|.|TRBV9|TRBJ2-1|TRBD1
TGTGCCAGCAGCGTAGTGGGACAGGGGGCTGGGGGTGAGCAGTTCTTC
CASSVVGQGAGGEQFF
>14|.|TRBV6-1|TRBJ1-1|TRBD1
TGTGCCAGCGGTAGGGACAGGGGGCGCACTGAAGCTTTCTTT
CASGRDRGRTEAFF
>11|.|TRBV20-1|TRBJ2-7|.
TGCAGTGCTAGGGCGGGACTCGAGCAGTACTTC
CSARAGLEQYF
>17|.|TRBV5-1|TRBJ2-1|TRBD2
TGCGCCAGCAGCGTGGGCCCACTAGCGGGGGATCATGAGGAGCAGTTCTTC
CASSVGPLAGDHEEQFF
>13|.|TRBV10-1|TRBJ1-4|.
TGCGCCAGGACAGACGGATCAAATGAAAAACTGTTTTTT
CARTDGSNEKLFF
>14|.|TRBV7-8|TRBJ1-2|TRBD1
TGTGCCAGCAGCTTGGACAGGGGTGCCTATGGCTACACCTTC
CASSLDRGAYGYTF
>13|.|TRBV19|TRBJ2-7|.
TGTGCCAGTAGTAACAGGGGAGGCTACGAGCAGTACTTC
CASSNRGGYEQYF
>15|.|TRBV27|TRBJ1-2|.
TGTGCCAGCAGTTCGTCTTCAGTTTTTCGATATGGCTACACCTTC
CASSSSSVFRYGYTF
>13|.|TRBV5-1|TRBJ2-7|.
TGCGCCAGCAGCAGGGACACCCAATACGAGCAGTACTTC
CASSRDTQYEQYF
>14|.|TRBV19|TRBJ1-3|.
TGTGCCAGTAGTTGGAGCGACTCTGGAAACACCATATATTTT
CASSWSDSGNTIYF
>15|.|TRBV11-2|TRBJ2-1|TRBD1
TGTGCCAGCAGCCCATCCGGGACAGGGAAGAGTGAGCAGTTCTTC
CASSPSGTGKSEQFF
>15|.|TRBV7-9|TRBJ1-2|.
TGTGCCAGCAGCCCCTTCGGACTGGAAATTAGTGGCTACACCTTC
CASSPFGLEISGYTF
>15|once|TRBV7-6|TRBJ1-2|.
TGTGCCAGCAGCTTAGCGGACAGCCCCACCTATGGCTACACCTTC
CASSLADSPTYGYTF
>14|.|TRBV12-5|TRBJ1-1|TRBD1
TGTGCTAGTGACAAAGACAGGGGGCTGGGTGAAGCTTTCTTT
CASDKDRGLGEAFF
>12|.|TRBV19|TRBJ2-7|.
TGTGCCAGTCCTCCCGACACGTACGAGCAGTACTTC
CASPPDTYEQYF
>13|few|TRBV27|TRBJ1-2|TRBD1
TGTGCCAGTTGGACAGGTCTGTTCTATGGCTACACCTTC
CASWTGLFYGYTF
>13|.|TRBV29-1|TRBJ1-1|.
TGCAGCGTTCCTTTAACAGGGAGCACTGAAGCTTTCTTT
CSVPLTGSTEAFF
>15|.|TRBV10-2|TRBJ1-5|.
TGCGCCAGCAGTGATAACAGGGAATCGAGGCAGCCCCAGCATTTT
CASSDNRESRQPQHF
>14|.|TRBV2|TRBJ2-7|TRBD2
TGTGCCAGCAGCCTGACTAGCAGCTCCTACGAGCAGTACTTC
CASSLTSSSYEQYF
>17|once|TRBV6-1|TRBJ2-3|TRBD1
TGTGCCAGCAGTGAAAACAAGGGGGCTAGCCGCACAGATACGCAGTATTTT
CASSENKGASRTDTQYF
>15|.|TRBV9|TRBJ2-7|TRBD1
TGTGCCAGCAGCTCTCAGATGGGACAGGGCCACGAGCAGTACTTC
CASSSQMGQGHEQYF
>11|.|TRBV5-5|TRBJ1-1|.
TGTGCCAGCAGCTTACAGCTTGAAGCTTTCTTT
CASSLQLEAFF